The source of this T cell receptor beta chain is a study of blood T cell repertoires in COVID-19. The overall study: COVID-19 samples collected from the United States, Italy and Spain covered acute and convalescent phases. From T cells, B-cell-depleted T cells, or PBMCs came the material, which was cDNA or gDNA.

The CDR3 length is 15 residues. J lost 5 bases, V lost 5 bases, and 10 bases had no gene match. Per the germline V gene, CDR1 is MNHEY and CDR2 is SVGAGI. Per the authors' pipeline: The authors estimated nucleated cell counts from reference gene primer amplification. The method was immunoSEQ multiplex PCR; TCRdb's version includes in-frame clones alone and lacks a portion of them. V and J calls and clone size are as listed in that table; D and trimming were resolved from the DNA. The top ten clones hold 12% of a sample with approximately 31,000 clones, roughly 90% of them seen once. This receptor was obtained from a human donor in a cohort sampled during active COVID-19. The chain links TRBV6-5 to TRBJ2-7; TRBD1 agrees at 9 bases. Input material: peripheral blood. CDR3 DNA: TGTGCCAGCAGTCTTCTACAGGGGGCGGTCAACGAGCAGTACTTC. It encodes CASSLLQGAVNEQYF.